Sequencing of this T cell receptor beta chain was carried out in a study of blood T cell repertoires in COVID-19. Study-level background: From T cells, B-cell-depleted T cells, or PBMCs came the material, which was cDNA or gDNA.

The Seattle site enrolled patients during active infection and followed them longitudinally. Trimming left V 0 bases short and J 0 bases short, with 8 bases between. Germline CDR1 WSHSY, CDR2 SAAADI. The CDR3 loop spans 15 amino acids. In the original analysis: Reference gene primer amplification yielded estimated nucleated cell counts. Data came from immunoSEQ multiplex PCR; TCRdb stores just in-frame clones and leaves some out. That table gives V, J and clone size, and the DNA gave D and trimming. The sample includes fewer than 300,000 clones, around 84% of them seen just once. Sample: peripheral blood. The sequence came from a human donor with COVID-19, enrolled during active disease. The donor label of this sample is uncertain. This chain joins TRBV10-2 and TRBJ1-1; no firm D call. Here the CDR3 DNA reads TGCGCCAGCAGTGAGTCCCTCCAGGTGAACACTGAAGCTTTCTTT. Protein sequence: CASSESLQVNTEAFF.